Sequencing of this T cell receptor (beta chain) was carried out in a study of T cell responses to AZD1222 COVID-19 vaccine. The CDR3 sequence is 16 residues long. CDR1 MGHRA and CDR2 YSYEKL come from the germline V gene. Trimming cost V 0 bases and J 3 bases; bases outside gene matches: 8. Some clones are missing from TCRdb's copy, which holds only in-frame ones; the method was immunoSEQ multiplex PCR. The sample lists about 86,000 clones, about 91% occurring once. This chain connects TRBV4-1 to TRBJ2-7; TRBD1 matches at 7 bases. Specimen: peripheral blood, collected on day 0 of MenACWY control vaccination. The sequence came from an adult in good health. The CDR3 DNA is TGCGCCAGCAGCCAAGATTCGGGACAGATTTTCTACGAGCAGTACTTC. It specifies CASSQDSGQIFYEQYF.